The present TCR beta chain was sequenced within a study of blood T cell repertoires in COVID-19 (TCRdb year 2020). Turning to the overall study: The collaborator samples originated in the United States, Italy and Spain and spanned the acute and convalescent phases of COVID-19. The repertoires were released in a freely available public database intended as a resource for research on the immune response to SARS-CoV-2. The samples were drawn from the first 160 participants of the ongoing ImmuneRACE study and from about 1,200 subjects provided by 6 global collaborators. Where available, HLA class I and class II types were taken from metadata supplied by the sample provider and were not determined by assay-based typing. Deeply sampled blood TCRbeta repertoires from subjects exposed to, actively infected with, or recovered from COVID-19 were included in the dataset. The prospective study material was composed of cDNA or gDNA derived from T cells, B-cell-depleted T cells, or PBMCs. A de-identified subject ID, COVID-19 status, age in years and sex were almost always included in the sample metadata.

On this clone: It has no known antigen specificity. No much larger clonotype is one base removed from it; base qualities were not supplied.

Points the paper makes about the study in general: The amount of clinical and demographic metadata varied by source and participant and was provided uncurated.

At one collaborating source in Seattle, patients were enrolled during active infection and were followed longitudinally through the course of disease. Collaborating institutions collected whole blood in K2EDTA tubes following their own protocols. For TCRbeta analysis, collaborators shipped samples as frozen whole blood, isolated PBMCs, or DNA extracted from either of those sample types. TCRbeta CDR3 regions were amplified from genomic DNA using the immunoSEQ Assay, a bias-controlled multiplex PCR. The original methods were these. Within the assay, amplification of reference gene primers was used to estimate how many nucleated cells each sample contained. To quantify the absolute abundance of each unique TCRbeta CDR3 rearrangement, sequence reads were collapsed and filtered. For each sample, productive Simpson clonality was calculated by taking the square root of Simpson's diversity index across productive rearrangements. Imported from immuneACCESS, the table was reduced by TCRdb to in-frame sequences with V and J called. These copies leave out some clones; in studies compared against another copy, an unresolved V gene accounts for under half, and the cause of the remainder is not known. V and J calls plus clone size are reproduced from that table; the DNA served to infer D and trimming. The sample records about 160,000 clones, approximately 85% of which are singletons. 6.5% to 7.5% of the sample lies in the top ten.

A distance of 12 bases separates the germline ends of V and J, which lose 4 bases and 6 bases respectively. The CDR3 spans 13 residues, from the cysteine through the phenylalanine. This entry keeps only the CDR3 DNA: 39 bases, framed from base 1. CDR1 and CDR2 are drawn from the germline V gene: MNHEY, SVGAGI. The rearranged segments are TRBV6-5 and TRBJ1-2; TRBD1 might be the D gene, on 6 matching bases. This TCR derives from an elderly man with COVID-19, enrolled during active disease. The sequenced sample was peripheral blood. The CDR3: CASSSTGSHGYTF. The DNA sequence follows: TGTGCCAGCAGTTCCACAGGGTCGCATGGCTACACCTTC.